This TCR beta chain was sequenced in a study of T-cell memory formation after mild COVID-19. TCRdb reprocessed the 5' RACE reads with MiXCR, giving one entry per CDR3 protein. The repertoire has some 250,000 distinct CDR3 sequences, 18% of them found once; the top ten carry approximately 22%. CDR1 is DFQATT and CDR2 is SNEGSKA in the germline V gene (reference sequence). The CDR3 extends over 17 amino acids. Unmatched junction bases numbered 12, after V lost 4 bases and J lost 1 base. The chain links TRBV20-1 to TRBJ2-7, with 11 bases that match TRBD2. The sequencing sample was made of PBMCs or a T cell subset sorted from them (not recorded which). This TCR came from a man aged 18 to 29 who had mild COVID-19 (a few samples of this study predate the infection). Cell type and time point are not known. CDR3 loop: CSAISLTSGTTSYEQYF. CDR3 bases: TGCAGTGCTATCTCTCTGACTAGCGGGACCACTTCCTACGAGCAGTACTTC.